The 28 T cell receptor beta chains given below trace back to one sample, sequenced in a study of spatial heterogeneity in lung cancer. TCRdb fed the 5' RACE reads into MiXCR, producing one record per CDR3 protein. In the table there are about 36,000 distinct CDR3 sequences, approximately 8% of which are singletons. The time point: blood at routine non-recurrence follow-up after resection. Sequencing was performed on PBMCs, taken at follow-up. The receptors originated from a male donor with early-stage non-small cell lung cancer.

The V gene is TRBV20-1, the J gene TRBJ2-3; D possibly corresponds to TRBD1 (6 bases). The CDR3 loop spans 13 amino acids. V was shortened by 0 bases and J by 4 bases, with 8 bases between the two germline ends. The germline CDR1 and CDR2 sequences are DFQATT and SNEGSKA (reference sequence). CDR3 amino acids: CSARDAGADTQYF. For the CDR3, the DNA is TGCAGTGCTAGAGATGCAGGGGCAGATACGCAGTATTTT.

This clonotype was counted ten times or more. J is TRBJ2-2 and V is TRBV20-1, with 9 bases fitting TRBD2. V lost 0 bases and J lost 5; bases outside the gene matches: 7. Germline V gene sequence: CDR1 DFQATT, CDR2 SNEGSKA (reference sequence). CDR3 length: 16 residues. The CDR3 DNA reads TGCAGTGCTAGAGAAGAAGCGGGGGGTTTTACCGGGGAGCTGTTTTTT. Translation: CSAREEAGGFTGELFF.

This clonotype was recorded at least ten times. The chain recombines TRBV5-1 with TRBJ1-1; no reliable D call. CDR1 is SGHRS, CDR2 YFSETQ, per germline. The V gene lost 2 bases and the J gene lost 3 bases, with 8 bases spanning the gap. This CDR3 spans 13 amino acids. The CDR3: CASSFRPDTEAFF. The CDR3 nucleotides are TGCGCCAGCAGCTTCAGGCCCGACACTGAAGCTTTCTTT.

This clonotype was observed many times. The gene calls are TRBV19 and TRBJ1-1; D call uncertain. Germline loops: CDR1 LNHDA, CDR2 SQIVND (reference sequence). V was pared by 0 bases and J by 7 bases, with 9 bases between. The CDR3 sequence is 13 residues long. In nucleotides, the CDR3 is TGTGCCAGTAGTATAGATAATGGAATTGAAGCTTTCTTT. Translating gives CASSIDNGIEAFF.

The CDR3 sequence: CASSNGGIDTQYF. CDR3 in DNA: TGTGCCAGCAGTAACGGGGGCATTGATACGCAGTATTTT. This chain links TRBV5-4 with TRBJ2-3; either TRBD1 or TRBD2 may supply D (6 bases each). In germline, CDR1 is SGHNT, CDR2 YYREEE (reference sequence). The CDR3 extends over 13 amino acids. Trimming cost V 5 bases and J 6 bases, with 13 bases left between them. Drawing the rest from reference TRBV5-4 and TRBJ2-3, the complete variable domain is ETGVTQSPTHLIKTRGQQVTLRCSSQSGHNTVSWYQQALGQGPQFIFQYYREEENGRGNFPPRFSGLQFPNYSSELNVNALELDDSALYLCASSNGGIDTQYFGPGTRLTVL.

This clonotype was detected ten times or more. This rearrangement joins TRBV6-5 to TRBJ2-5; unclear D gene. The CDR3 spans 13 residues. Germline V CDR1 and CDR2: MNHEY, SVGAGI. V was shortened by 3 bases and J by 5 bases, with 10 bases between the two germline ends. Here the CDR3 reads CASSYGEGETQYF. In DNA form, the CDR3 reads TGTGCCAGCAGTTATGGGGAAGGGGAGACCCAGTACTTC.

This clonotype was seen at least ten times. The chain uses TRBV3-1 and TRBJ2-1; a weak D match, TRBD2 (5 bases). The CDR3 contains 15 residues. Germline V gene data show CDR1 as LGHDT and CDR2 as YNNKEL (reference sequence). Trimming stripped 0 bases from V and 4 bases from J, with 10 bases between. This CDR3 is CASSQDSGLYNEQFF. Written as DNA, the CDR3 is TGTGCCAGCAGCCAAGATTCTGGACTTTACAATGAGCAGTTCTTC.

In this sample, this clonotype turned up many times. A read error may account for a junction end that differs from germline. The chain combines TRBV24-1 with TRBJ2-2; D is possibly TRBD1 or TRBD2 (6 bases each). CDR3 length: 13 residues. CDR1 is KGHDR and CDR2 is SFDVKD in the germline V gene. The DNA for the CDR3 is TGTGCCACGAGTGGGGGGCGAATCGGGGAGCTGTTTTTT. This encodes CATSGGRIGELFF.

This clonotype was observed many times. The chain recombines TRBV15 with TRBJ1-5, with TRBD1 as a possible D gene (6 bases). V was trimmed by 2 bases and J by 3 bases, leaving 11 bases between them. The CDR3 runs to 15 residues. Looked up from germline, CDR1 is LNHNV and CDR2 is YYDKDF (reference sequence). DNA for the CDR3: TGTGCCACCAGCAGAAAGGACAGCTACAATCAGCCCCAGCATTTT. This gives the protein CATSRKDSYNQPQHF.

The chain links TRBV27 to TRBJ2-1; 11 bases are a match to TRBD2. This CDR3 has 18 amino acids. Germline CDR1 reads MNHEY; CDR2 reads SMNVEV (reference sequence). V lost 2 bases and J lost 8; bases outside the gene matches: 14. For the CDR3, the DNA is TGTGCCAGCAGTTTAGGATGGGGTCTAGCGGGAGGTGTGGATGAGCAGTTCTTC. Translation gives CASSLGWGLAGGVDEQFF.

This clonotype turned up a few times. V is TRBV5-1 and J is TRBJ1-2; D is possibly TRBD1 (6 bases). The CDR3 is made up of 12 amino acids. Germline loops: CDR1 SGHRS, CDR2 YFSETQ. V was clipped by 5 bases and J by 8 bases, with 13 bases between them. The CDR3 region is CASRGGGDGYTF. The CDR3 DNA follows: TGCGCCAGCAGAGGGGGAGGGGACGGCTACACCTTC.

This clonotype was found many times. The V and J genes are TRBV7-2 and TRBJ1-1, with TRBD1 as a possible D gene (6 bases). The CDR3 extends over 14 amino acids. Trimming took off 5 bases at V and 8 bases at J, with 18 bases between the two ends. From germline, CDR1 is SGHTA and CDR2 FQGNSA. CDR3 coding DNA: TGTGCCAGCAGCCCGGATGGATGGAGGGGGGAAGCTTTCTTT. As protein: CASSPDGWRGEAFF.

This clonotype was recorded at least ten times. The chain combines TRBV18 with TRBJ2-6; the D call may be TRBD1 or TRBD2 (5 bases each). Germline V lookup: CDR1 KGHSH, CDR2 LQKENI. V lost 2 bases to trimming and J lost 0 bases, with 11 bases between them. This CDR3 has 17 residues. In DNA form, the CDR3 reads TGTGCCAGCTCACCAATAGGGACGAACTCTGGGGCCAACGTCCTGACTTTC. Translation gives CASSPIGTNSGANVLTF.

This clonotype showed up many times. The chain has TRBV20-1 and TRBJ2-2; 11 bases are a match to TRBD2. J gave up 5 bases and V 7 bases, and 6 bases lay outside the gene matches. The CDR3 totals 14 residues. CDR1 and CDR2 from the germline V gene are DFQATT and SNEGSKA (reference sequence). The CDR3 protein is CSVPLAGGTGELFF. CDR3 bases: TGCAGTGTTCCCCTAGCGGGGGGTACCGGGGAGCTGTTTTTT.

This clonotype occurred many times. The rearrangement links TRBV4-1 to TRBJ2-7; no clear D. V was shortened by 1 base and J by 2 bases, with 21 bases between the two germline ends. The V gene's germline CDR1 is MGHRA and CDR2 YSYEKL. This CDR3 is 18 amino acids long. In nucleotides, the CDR3 is TGCGCCAGCAGCCAAGCCGATCCCTCGGATACCCTACCCTACGAGCAGTACTTC. It codes for CASSQADPSDTLPYEQYF.

This clonotype has ten or more counts. The chain has TRBV10-3 and TRBJ2-3; D is unresolved. The germline gives CDR1 ENHRY, CDR2 SYGVKD. Trimming took off 3 bases at V and 1 base at J, with 11 bases between the two ends. The CDR3 spans 15 residues. The CDR3 nucleotides are TGTGCCATCAGTGAAGGGCTAACGGGCACAGATACGCAGTATTTT. Translation: CAISEGLTGTDTQYF.

The sample holds a few counts of this clonotype. The J gene is TRBJ2-4, the V gene TRBV2; TRBD1 is a possible D gene (5 bases). The CDR3 is 15 residues long. Germline loops: CDR1 SNHLY, CDR2 FYNNEI. The germline V and J ends were trimmed by 8 bases and 9 bases, with 23 bases remaining between them. This chain's CDR3 is CASSPRAGNGGIQYF. CDR3 DNA sequence: TGTGCCAGCTCCCCCAGGGCAGGGAATGGCGGCATTCAGTACTTC.

The gene calls are TRBV9 and TRBJ2-1, with 7 bases matching TRBD1. Germline V CDR1 and CDR2: SGDLS, YYNGEE. V was pared by 3 bases and J by 9 bases, with 6 bases of the junction left unmatched. CDR3 length equals 13 residues. The CDR3 DNA sequence: TGTGCCAGCAGCGCACAGGGGTACGGTGAGCAGTTCTTC. Translation: CASSAQGYGEQFF.

This clonotype was recorded at least ten times. V is TRBV30 and J is TRBJ2-5; TRBD2 aligns across 11 bases. CDR1 is GTSNPN, CDR2 SVGIG, per germline (reference sequence). V lost 5 bases and J lost 10; bases outside the gene matches: 12. CDR3 length: 14 amino acids. This CDR3 reads CAWGRAGTSGFQYF. In nucleotides, the CDR3 is TGTGCCTGGGGTCGAGCTGGGACTAGCGGTTTCCAGTACTTC. The full variable domain, completed using reference TRBV30 and TRBJ2-5, is SQTIHQWPATLVQPVGSPLSLECTVEGTSNPNLYWYRQAAGRGLQLLFYSVGIGQISSEVPQNLSASRPQDRQFILSSKKLLLSDSGFYLCAWGRAGTSGFQYFGPGTRLLVL.

This clonotype was picked up many times. The V call is TRBV7-8, the J call TRBJ2-3; D call uncertain. Germline V gives CDR1 SGHVS, CDR2 FQNEAQ. Trimming shortened V by 0 bases and J by 4 bases, and 8 bases separated the two germline ends. The CDR3 extends over 14 amino acids. DNA of the CDR3: TGTGCCAGCAGCTTAGCGGGTCCCCCAGATACGCAGTATTTT. As protein: CASSLAGPPDTQYF.

Only a few counts were recorded for this clonotype. The chain has TRBV2 and TRBJ1-2; 8 bases match TRBD1. Germline V gene lookup returns CDR1 SNHLY and CDR2 FYNNEI. The trim removed 4 bases at V and 3 bases at J, leaving 4 bases unmatched. The CDR3 runs to 14 residues. CDR3 protein: CASSVKTGDYGYTF. The DNA for the CDR3 is TGTGCCAGCAGTGTAAAGACAGGGGACTATGGCTACACCTTC.

This clonotype was detected only a few times. Mismatch with germline at one junction end may stem from a read error. The V gene is TRBV7-9, the J gene TRBJ2-7, with D tentatively TRBD2 (6 bases). CDR3 size: 12 residues. From germline, CDR1 is SEHNR and CDR2 FQNEAQ (reference sequence). Here the CDR3 DNA reads TGTGCCAGCAGCTCAATCCAGGGAGGAGGACACTTC. This gives the protein CASSSIQGGGHF.

This clonotype was detected a few times. The chain recombines TRBV20-1 with TRBJ1-2; 7 bases are a match to TRBD1. V dropped 1 base and J dropped 8; count of bases not matched to a gene: 7. The germline gives CDR1 DFQATT, CDR2 SNEGSKA (reference sequence). The CDR3 runs to 13 residues. The CDR3 here is CSARVQGERGYTF. In nucleotides, the CDR3 is TGCAGTGCTAGAGTGCAGGGGGAACGAGGCTACACCTTC.

This clonotype was seen many times. The chain uses TRBV2 and TRBJ1-6, with TRBD1 as a possible D gene (5 bases). The CDR3 has 15 amino acids. V gave up 6 bases and J gave up 0 bases, with 9 bases separating them. CDR1 and CDR2 from the germline V gene are SNHLY and FYNNEI. This CDR3 reads CASSPQGSYNSPLHF. DNA for the CDR3: TGTGCCAGCAGCCCCCAGGGCTCCTATAATTCACCCCTCCACTTT.

This clonotype occurred many times. The genes are TRBV6-6 and TRBJ1-2, with D perhaps TRBD1 (6 bases). Germline V gives CDR1 MNHNY, CDR2 SVGAGI (reference sequence). V was cut by 4 bases and J by 6 bases, with 12 bases left in between. CDR3 length: 13 residues. The CDR3, as DNA: TGTGCCAGCAGTTCGCTAGACAGGCATGGCTACACCTTC. This gives the protein CASSSLDRHGYTF.

This clonotype was seen only once. A much larger clone lies a single base off, so this may be a read error. V is TRBV12-3 or TRBV12-4 and J is TRBJ1-1; D gene unclear. CDR3 length: 14 amino acids. V was cut by 5 bases and J by 1 base, with 11 bases left in between. DNA for the CDR3: TGTGCCAGCAGTCTCACCGTGGCGAACACTGAAGCTTTCTTT. This sequence encodes CASSLTVANTEAFF.

In this sample, this clonotype turned up many times. The J gene is TRBJ2-2, the V gene TRBV2; D possibly corresponds to TRBD1 (5 bases). CDR3 length equals 13 residues. Trimming shortened V by 8 bases and J by 5 bases, and 12 bases separated the two germline ends. Germline lookup yields CDR1 SNHLY and CDR2 FYNNEI. The CDR3 nucleotides read TGTGCCAGCGCGGTACAGGATACCGGGGAGCTGTTTTTT. Protein: CASAVQDTGELFF. The full variable domain, rest sourced from reference TRBV2 and TRBJ2-2, is EPEVTQTPSHQVTQMGQEVILRCVPISNHLYFYWYRQILGQKVEFLVSFYNNEISEKSEIFDDQFSVERPDGSNFTLKIRSTKLEDSAMYFCASAVQDTGELFFGEGSRLTVL.

This clonotype showed up many times. The V call is TRBV7-6, the J call TRBJ2-1; 8 positions agree with TRBD2. This CDR3 has 15 amino acids. The germline V gene has CDR1 SGHVS and CDR2 FNYEAQ. V was pared by 6 bases and J by 1 base, with 5 bases of the junction left unmatched. CDR3 sequence (DNA): TGTGCCAGCAGTCACAGCGGGGGATCCTACAATGAGCAGTTCTTC. Translating gives CASSHSGGSYNEQFF. Looking up the rest from reference TRBV7-6 and TRBJ2-1 gives the full variable domain: GAGVSQSPRYKVTKRGQDVALRCDPISGHVSLYWYRQALGQGPEFLTYFNYEAQQDKSGLPNDRFSAERPEGSISTLTIQRTEQRDSAMYRCASSHSGGSYNEQFFGPGTRLTVL.